The TCR beta chain under discussion was sequenced for a study of blood T cell repertoires in COVID-19. Study overall: Researchers got acute and convalescent COVID-19 samples from the United States, Italy and Spain. PBMCs, B-cell-depleted T cells, or T cells provided the cDNA or gDNA that made up the material.

This clone was observed a single time. Original processing notes: Scientists estimated how many nucleated cells there were by amplifying reference gene primers. TCRdb keeps only in-frame clones here, not all; method: immunoSEQ multiplex PCR. From that table come the V and J calls and clone size; the DNA was used to work out D and trimming. The table has tens of thousands of clones, roughly 78% seen once. Germline CDR1 SGDLS, CDR2 YYNGEE. The CDR3 runs to 15 residues. With V trimmed by 0 bases and J by 3 bases, 4 bases remained unmatched. The chain has TRBV9 and TRBJ2-5; 8 bases align to TRBD2. What was sequenced was peripheral blood. The clonotype was recovered from a man between 60 and 75 years old with active or convalescent COVID-19. CDR3 sequence reads: CASSVGGLDKETQYF. Here the CDR3 DNA reads TGTGCCAGCAGCGTAGGGGGACTAGATAAAGAGACCCAGTACTTC. Combining the CDR3 with reference TRBV9 and TRBJ2-5 gives the whole variable domain DSGVTQTPKHLITATGQRVTLRCSPRSGDLSVYWYQQSLDQGLQFLIQYYNGEERAKGNILERFSAQQFPDLHSELNLSSLELGDSALYFCASSVGGLDKETQYFGPGTRLLVL.